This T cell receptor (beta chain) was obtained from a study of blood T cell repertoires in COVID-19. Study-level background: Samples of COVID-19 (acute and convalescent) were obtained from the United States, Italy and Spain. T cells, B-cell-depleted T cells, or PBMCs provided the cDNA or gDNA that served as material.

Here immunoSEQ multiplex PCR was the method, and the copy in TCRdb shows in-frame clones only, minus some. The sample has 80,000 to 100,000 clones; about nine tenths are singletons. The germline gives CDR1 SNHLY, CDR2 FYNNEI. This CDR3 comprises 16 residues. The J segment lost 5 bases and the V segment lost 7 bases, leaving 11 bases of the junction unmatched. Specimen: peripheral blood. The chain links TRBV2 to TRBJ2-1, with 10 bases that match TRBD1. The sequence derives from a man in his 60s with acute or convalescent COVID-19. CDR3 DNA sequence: TGTGCCAGCAACCATAACCGGGACAGGGGTCACAATGAGCAGTTCTTC. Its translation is CASNHNRDRGHNEQFF.